Sequencing of this TCR beta chain was carried out in a study of OX40 agonist ivuxolimab in advanced cancers. Study in general: People in dose escalation had one of these cancers: hepatocellular carcinoma, melanoma, renal cell or head and neck cancer. Those enrolled were 82.7% male, with a mean age of roughly 60 years and ages from roughly 20 to 85.

This clone was observed a single time. The antigen is not known. General observations from the study: Averaged across samples, CD8+ T cells carried more expanded clones than CD4+ did.

The V end was cut by 4 bases, the J end by 5 bases, with 6 bases between. The V gene's germline CDR1 is SGDLS and CDR2 YYNGEE. The CDR3 sequence is 11 residues long. Patients were ruled out by autoimmune disease history or systemic immunosuppression. The table came from immunoSEQ multiplex PCR; TCRdb's copy has only in-frame clones and leaves some out. Among some 64,000 clones, 70% to 90% were seen once, and the ten largest hold approximately 0.3%. Sample: CD4+ or CD8+ T cells sorted from blood, taken in a trial of the OX40 agonist ivuxolimab. The clonotype was recovered from an adult with an advanced solid tumor such as melanoma, head and neck, liver or kidney cancer. V is TRBV9 and J is TRBJ2-5; D ambiguous. The CDR3 DNA is TGTGCCAGCAGCCGAGACGAGACCCAGTACTTC. This gives the protein CASSRDETQYF.